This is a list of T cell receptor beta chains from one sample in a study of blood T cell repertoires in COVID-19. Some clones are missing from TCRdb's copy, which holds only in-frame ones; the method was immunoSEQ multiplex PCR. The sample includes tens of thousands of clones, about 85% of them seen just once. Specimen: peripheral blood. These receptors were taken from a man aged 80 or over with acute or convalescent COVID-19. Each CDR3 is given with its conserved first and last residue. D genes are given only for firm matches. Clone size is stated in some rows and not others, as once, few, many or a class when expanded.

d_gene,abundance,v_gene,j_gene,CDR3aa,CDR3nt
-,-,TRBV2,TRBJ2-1,CASSFQSVSSFGEQFF,TGTGCCAGCAGTTTTCAAAGCGTTTCCTCGTTCGGTGAGCAGTTCTTC
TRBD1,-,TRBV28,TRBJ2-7,CASTPGQGGEQYF,TGTGCCAGCACCCCCGGACAGGGGGGCGAGCAGTACTTC
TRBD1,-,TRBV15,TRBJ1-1,CATSRDQGQGNTEAFF,TGTGCCACCAGCAGAGATCAAGGACAGGGTAACACTGAAGCTTTCTTT
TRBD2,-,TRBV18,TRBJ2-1,CASSPGLAEYNEQFF,TGTGCCAGCTCACCTGGACTAGCGGAATACAATGAGCAGTTCTTC
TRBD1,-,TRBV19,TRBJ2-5,CASSSGRQGPTKTQYF,TGTGCCAGTAGTAGCGGCCGACAGGGTCCCACCAAGACCCAGTACTTC
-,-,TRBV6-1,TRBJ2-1,CASSELGSVGNEQFF,TGTGCCAGCAGTGAATTGGGCTCCGTCGGCAATGAGCAGTTCTTC
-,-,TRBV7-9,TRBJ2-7,CASSLAGDSYEQYF,TGTGCCAGCAGCTTAGCAGGGGACTCCTACGAGCAGTACTTC
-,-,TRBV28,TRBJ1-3,CASSLAGVVGNTIYF,TGTGCCAGCAGTTTAGCAGGGGTTGTCGGAAACACCATATATTTT
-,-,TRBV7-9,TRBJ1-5,CASSLVFQPQHF,TGTGCCAGCAGCTTAGTCTTTCAGCCCCAGCATTTT
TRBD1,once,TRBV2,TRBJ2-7,CASTVTGGSGYEQYF,TGTGCCAGCACCGTTACAGGGGGCTCGGGCTACGAGCAGTACTTC
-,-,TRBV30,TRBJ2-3,CAWSSRTDTQYF,TGTGCCTGGAGTTCCCGGACAGATACGCAGTATTTT
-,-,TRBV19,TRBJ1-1,CASSRGGAANTEAFF,TGTGCCAGTAGTAGAGGGGGGGCTGCGAACACTGAAGCTTTCTTT
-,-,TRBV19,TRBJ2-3,CASSMGLLPTDTQYF,TGTGCCAGTAGTATGGGCTTGTTGCCCACAGATACGCAGTATTTT
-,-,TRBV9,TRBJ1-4,CASSPGGPGEKLFF,TGTGCCAGCTCCCCGGGGGGGCCGGGGGAAAAACTGTTTTTT
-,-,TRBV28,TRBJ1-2,CASSKGFLYGYTF,TGTGCCAGCAGTAAGGGGTTTCTCTATGGCTACACCTTC
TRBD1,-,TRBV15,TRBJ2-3,CATSRDRGMADTQYF,TGTGCCACCAGCAGGGACAGGGGGATGGCAGATACGCAGTATTTT
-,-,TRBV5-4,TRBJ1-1,CASSLAPVNTEAFF,TGTGCCAGCAGCTTGGCTCCGGTGAACACTGAAGCTTTCTTT
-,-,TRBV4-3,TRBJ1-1,CASSQDLAGFGTEAFF,TGCGCCAGCAGCCAAGACCTAGCGGGGTTCGGGACTGAAGCTTTCTTT
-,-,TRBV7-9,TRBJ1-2,CASISLNGPRASGYTF,TGTGCCAGCATCTCATTAAATGGGCCGCGGGCTAGTGGCTACACCTTC
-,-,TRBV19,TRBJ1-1,CASSIYRDTEAFF,TGTGCCAGTAGTATTTACAGGGACACTGAAGCTTTCTTT
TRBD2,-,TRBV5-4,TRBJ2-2,CASTMGGEYTGELFF,TGTGCCAGCACCATGGGGGGGGAGTACACCGGGGAGCTGTTTTTT
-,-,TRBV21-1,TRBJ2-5,CASSKLAGVRETQYF,TGTGCCAGCAGCAAGCTAGCGGGAGTTCGAGAGACCCAGTACTTC